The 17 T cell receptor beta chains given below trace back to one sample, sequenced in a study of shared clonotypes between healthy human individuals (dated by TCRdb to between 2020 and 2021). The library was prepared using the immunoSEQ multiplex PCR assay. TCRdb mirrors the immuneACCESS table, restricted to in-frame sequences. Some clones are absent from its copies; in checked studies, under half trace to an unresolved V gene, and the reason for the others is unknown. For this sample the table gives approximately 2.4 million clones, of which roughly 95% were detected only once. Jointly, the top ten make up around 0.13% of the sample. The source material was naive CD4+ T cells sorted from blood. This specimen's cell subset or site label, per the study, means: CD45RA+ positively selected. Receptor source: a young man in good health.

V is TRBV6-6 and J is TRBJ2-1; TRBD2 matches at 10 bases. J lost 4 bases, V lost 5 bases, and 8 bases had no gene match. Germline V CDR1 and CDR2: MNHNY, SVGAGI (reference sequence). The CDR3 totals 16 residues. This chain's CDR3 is CASSPTAGGGYNEQFF. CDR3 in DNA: TGTGCCAGCAGTCCCACAGCGGGAGGGGGTTACAATGAGCAGTTCTTC.

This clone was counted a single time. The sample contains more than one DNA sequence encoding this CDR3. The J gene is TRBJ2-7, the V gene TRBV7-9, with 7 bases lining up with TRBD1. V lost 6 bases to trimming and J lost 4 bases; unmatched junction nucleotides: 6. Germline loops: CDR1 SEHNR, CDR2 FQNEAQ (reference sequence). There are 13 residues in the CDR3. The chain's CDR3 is CASSWGQSYEQYF. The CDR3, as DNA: TGTGCCAGCAGTTGGGGACAGTCTTACGAGCAGTACTTC. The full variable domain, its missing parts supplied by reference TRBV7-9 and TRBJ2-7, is DTGVSQNPRHKITKRGQNVTFRCDPISEHNRLYWYRQTLGQGPEFLTYFQNEAQLEKSRLLSDRFSAERPKGSFSTLEIQRTEQGDSAMYLCASSWGQSYEQYFGPGTRLTVT.

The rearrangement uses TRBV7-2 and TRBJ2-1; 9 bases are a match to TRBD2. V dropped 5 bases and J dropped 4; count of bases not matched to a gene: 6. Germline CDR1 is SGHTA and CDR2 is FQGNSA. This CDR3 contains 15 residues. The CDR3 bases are TGTGCCAGCAGCCCCAGCGGGAGGACTTACAATGAGCAGTTCTTC. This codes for CASSPSGRTYNEQFF.

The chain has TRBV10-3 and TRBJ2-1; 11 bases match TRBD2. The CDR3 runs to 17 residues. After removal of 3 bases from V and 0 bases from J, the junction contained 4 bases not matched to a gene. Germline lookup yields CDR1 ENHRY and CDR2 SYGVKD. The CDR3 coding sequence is TGTGCCATCAGTGAATTTACTAGCGGGAGCTCCTACAATGAGCAGTTCTTC. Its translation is CAISEFTSGSSYNEQFF.

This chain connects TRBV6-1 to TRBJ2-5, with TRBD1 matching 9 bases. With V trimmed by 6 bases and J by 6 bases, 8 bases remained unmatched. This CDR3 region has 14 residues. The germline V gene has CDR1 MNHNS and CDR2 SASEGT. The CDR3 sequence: CASRGTGLGKTQYF. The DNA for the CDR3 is TGTGCCAGCAGGGGGACAGGGCTCGGAAAGACCCAGTACTTC.

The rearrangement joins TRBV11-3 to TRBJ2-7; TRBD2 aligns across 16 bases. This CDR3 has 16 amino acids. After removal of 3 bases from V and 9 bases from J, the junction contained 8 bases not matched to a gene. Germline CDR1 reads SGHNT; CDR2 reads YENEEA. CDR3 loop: CASSFPGLAGGQVQYF. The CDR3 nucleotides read TGTGCCAGCAGCTTCCCGGGACTAGCGGGGGGGCAGGTGCAGTACTTC.

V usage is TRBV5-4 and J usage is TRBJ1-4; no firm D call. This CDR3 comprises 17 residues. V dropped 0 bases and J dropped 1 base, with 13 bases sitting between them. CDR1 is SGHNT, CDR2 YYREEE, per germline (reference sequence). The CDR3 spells CASSLGGLLITNEKLFF. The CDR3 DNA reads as TGTGCCAGCAGCTTGGGTGGACTCCTAATAACTAATGAAAAACTGTTTTTT.

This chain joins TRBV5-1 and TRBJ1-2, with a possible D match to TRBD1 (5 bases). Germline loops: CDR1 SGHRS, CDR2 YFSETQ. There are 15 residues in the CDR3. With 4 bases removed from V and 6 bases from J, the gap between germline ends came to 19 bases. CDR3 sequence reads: CASSLYDAGKDGYTF. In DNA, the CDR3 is TGCGCCAGCAGCCTTTATGATGCAGGGAAGGATGGCTACACCTTC.

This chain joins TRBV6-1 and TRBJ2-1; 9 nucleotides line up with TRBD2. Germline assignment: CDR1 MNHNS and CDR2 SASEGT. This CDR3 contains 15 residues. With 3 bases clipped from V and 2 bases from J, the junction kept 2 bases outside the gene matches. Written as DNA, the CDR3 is TGTGCCAGCAGTGATAGCGGGGGTACCTACAATGAGCAGTTCTTC. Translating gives CASSDSGGTYNEQFF.

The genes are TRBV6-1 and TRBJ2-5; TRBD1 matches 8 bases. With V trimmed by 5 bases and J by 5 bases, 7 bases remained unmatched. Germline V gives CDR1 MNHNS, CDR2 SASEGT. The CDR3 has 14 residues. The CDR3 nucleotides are TGTGCCAGCAGTAGGGAACAGGGGGTTGAGACCCAGTACTTC. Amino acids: CASSREQGVETQYF.

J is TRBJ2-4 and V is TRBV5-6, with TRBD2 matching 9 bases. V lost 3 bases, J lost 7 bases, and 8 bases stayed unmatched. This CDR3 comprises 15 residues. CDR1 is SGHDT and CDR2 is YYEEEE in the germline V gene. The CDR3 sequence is CASSSTGTSMNIQYF. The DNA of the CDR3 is TGTGCCAGCAGCTCAACCGGGACTAGCATGAACATTCAGTACTTC.

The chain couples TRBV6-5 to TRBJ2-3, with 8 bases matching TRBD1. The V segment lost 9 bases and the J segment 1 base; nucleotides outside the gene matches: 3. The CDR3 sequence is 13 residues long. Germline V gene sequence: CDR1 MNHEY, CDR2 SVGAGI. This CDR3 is CASMTGGTDTQYF. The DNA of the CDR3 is TGTGCCAGTATGACAGGGGGCACAGATACGCAGTATTTT.

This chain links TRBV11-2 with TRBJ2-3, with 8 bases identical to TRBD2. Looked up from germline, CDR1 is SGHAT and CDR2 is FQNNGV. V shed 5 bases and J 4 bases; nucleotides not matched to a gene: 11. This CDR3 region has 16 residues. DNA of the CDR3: TGTGCCAGCAGCCCCCGGGAGGGGGTCCTCCCAGATACGCAGTATTTT. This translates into CASSPREGVLPDTQYF.

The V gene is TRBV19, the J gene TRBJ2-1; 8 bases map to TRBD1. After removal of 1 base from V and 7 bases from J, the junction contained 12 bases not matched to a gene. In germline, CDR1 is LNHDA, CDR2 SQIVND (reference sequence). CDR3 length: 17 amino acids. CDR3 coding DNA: TGTGCCAGTAGTATAGCCCCTTTGGACAGGGAAATGAATGAGCAGTTCTTC. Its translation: CASSIAPLDREMNEQFF.

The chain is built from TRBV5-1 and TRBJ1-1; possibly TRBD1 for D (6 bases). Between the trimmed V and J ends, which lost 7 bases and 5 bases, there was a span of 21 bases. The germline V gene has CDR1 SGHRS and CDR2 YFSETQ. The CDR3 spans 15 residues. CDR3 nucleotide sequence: TGCGCCAGCGGGTCGAAGTCAGGGGCGGGTACTGAAGCTTTCTTT. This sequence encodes CASGSKSGAGTEAFF.

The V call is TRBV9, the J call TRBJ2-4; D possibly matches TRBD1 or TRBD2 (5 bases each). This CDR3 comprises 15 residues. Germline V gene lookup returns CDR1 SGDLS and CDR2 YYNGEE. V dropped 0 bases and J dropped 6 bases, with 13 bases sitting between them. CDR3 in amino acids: CASSVGGERGNIQYF. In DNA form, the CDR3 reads TGTGCCAGCAGCGTAGGTGGGGAGAGGGGAAACATTCAGTACTTC.

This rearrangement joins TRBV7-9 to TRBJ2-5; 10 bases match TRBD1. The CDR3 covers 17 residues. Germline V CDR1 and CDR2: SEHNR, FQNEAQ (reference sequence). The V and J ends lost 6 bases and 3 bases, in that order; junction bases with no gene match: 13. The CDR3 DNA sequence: TGTGCCAGCAGACCTGTGGGATCCGGGACAGGGGAAGAGACCCAGTACTTC. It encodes CASRPVGSGTGEETQYF.